The 16 T cell receptor beta chains reported below all come from one sample, sequenced in a study of human T cells and chemical hapten exposure. TCRdb analysed the RACE reads with MiXCR anew, one entry per CDR3 protein. The sample has about 360,000 distinct CDR3 sequences; around 6.9% are singletons. Time point defined: patch test 1, 2 weeks after DPC sensitization. Noted treatment: therapeutic diphenylcyclopropenone sensitization with weekly scalp DPC. The starting material was whole blood, obtained in connection with sensitization to the hapten diphenylcyclopropenone (DPC). The receptors come from a woman between 18 and 29 years old with alopecia areata. Some clones in this sample may be carry-over from other donors' samples.

This clonotype was counted many times. The chain links TRBV29-1 to TRBJ2-7; 7 bases align to TRBD1. This CDR3 comprises 12 residues. J lost 3 bases, V lost 5 bases, and 4 bases had no gene match. CDR1 and CDR2 from the germline V gene are SQVTM and ANQGSEA. The CDR3 DNA reads as TGCAGCGTTAGGGACAGAGACTACGAGCAGTACTTC. This codes for CSVRDRDYEQYF.

V usage is TRBV5-1 and J usage is TRBJ1-1; D is undetermined. The CDR3 has 15 residues. Trimming cost V 1 base and J 1 base, with 11 bases left between them. Germline values: CDR1 SGHRS, CDR2 YFSETQ. DNA of the CDR3: TGCGCCAGCAGCTTGATTCCCAATAAGAACACTGAAGCTTTCTTT. Translated, it gives CASSLIPNKNTEAFF.

This clonotype was detected a few times. V gene TRBV12-3 or TRBV12-4 combines with J gene TRBJ1-1; D remains unclear. V was pared by 2 bases and J by 3 bases, with 10 bases between. The CDR3 runs to 14 residues. CDR3 amino acids: CASSLQRGYTEAFF. CDR3 nucleotides: TGTGCCAGCAGTTTACAGAGAGGGTACACTGAAGCTTTCTTT.

The rearrangement uses TRBV12-3 or TRBV12-4 and TRBJ1-5, with 8 bases matching TRBD1. The CDR3 extends over 14 amino acids. The V gene end was trimmed by 6 bases and the J gene end by 5 bases; junction bases not matched to a gene: 6. The CDR3 DNA follows: TGTGCCAGCAGCGGGGACAGGCTTTATCAGCCCCAGCATTTT. It is translated as CASSGDRLYQPQHF.

This clonotype was seen more than once but under ten times. The genes are TRBV3-1 and TRBJ2-7; 9 bases map to TRBD1. The V and J ends lost 5 bases and 9 bases, in that order; junction bases with no gene match: 17. CDR1 and CDR2 (germline): LGHDT, YNNKEL (reference sequence). The CDR3 runs to 16 residues. DNA of the CDR3: TGTGCCAGCAGCGAGAACCACCGGGACAGGGATATGGGGCAGTACTTC. Its translation: CASSENHRDRDMGQYF.

CDR3 loop: CASRSRRQNVGEKLFF. In DNA, the CDR3 is TGTGCCAGCAGGTCCCGACGCCAGAACGTGGGTGAAAAACTGTTTTTT. The J gene is TRBJ1-4, the V gene TRBV2; no definite D call. This CDR3 contains 16 residues. V gave up 6 bases and J gave up 7 bases, with 21 bases separating them. Germline-derived CDR1 and CDR2 are SNHLY and FYNNEI.

This clonotype occurred a few times. The gene calls are TRBV11-1 and TRBJ2-6, with D perhaps TRBD1 or TRBD2 (6 bases each). This CDR3 contains 17 residues. Germline V lookup: CDR1 SGHAT, CDR2 FQDESV (reference sequence). The ends were cut back, 5 bases at V and 4 bases at J, with 18 bases in the middle. CDR3 amino acids: CASSPHGGTRGANVLTF. CDR3 DNA sequence: TGTGCCAGCAGCCCCCACGGAGGGACAAGAGGGGCCAACGTCCTGACTTTC.

This clonotype was detected many times. This sequence joins TRBV6-2 or TRBV6-3 and TRBJ2-2; possible D gene TRBD2, 5 bases. Germline V CDR1 and CDR2: MNHEY, SVGEGT. CDR3 length: 15 amino acids. V was pared by 7 bases and J by 4 bases, with 16 bases between. The CDR3: CASTYLADFTGELFF. CDR3 nucleotide sequence: TGTGCCAGCACCTACCTAGCAGACTTCACCGGGGAGCTGTTTTTT.

This clonotype was seen many times. This chain uses TRBV6-5 with TRBJ2-1; D possibly uses TRBD1 or TRBD2 (7 bases each). V lost 7 bases, J lost 6 bases, and 19 bases lay in between. The CDR3 consists of 15 residues. Germline CDR1 MNHEY, CDR2 SVGAGI. The CDR3 reads CASTAGLGQPNEQFF. As DNA, the CDR3 is TGTGCCAGCACAGCGGGATTGGGACAGCCCAATGAGCAGTTCTTC.

This clonotype was counted only a few times. The gene calls are TRBV12-5 and TRBJ1-1; a possible D gene is TRBD1 (5 bases). V was shortened by 1 base and J by 0 bases, with 9 bases between the two germline ends. The CDR3 sequence is 15 residues long. Germline lookup yields CDR1 LGHNT and CDR2 FRNRAP. CDR3 residues: CASGLDQGLNTEAFF. The CDR3 bases are TGTGCTAGTGGTTTGGACCAGGGACTGAACACTGAAGCTTTCTTT.

The gene calls are TRBV7-2 and TRBJ1-1, with TRBD1 as a possible D gene (6 bases). V was shortened by 3 bases and J by 4 bases, with 15 bases between the two germline ends. The CDR3 is made up of 15 amino acids. Germline-derived CDR1 and CDR2 are SGHTA and FQGNSA. CDR3 in amino acids: CASSFTGFLGTEAFF. The CDR3 DNA reads as TGTGCCAGCAGCTTCACAGGGTTTCTTGGCACTGAAGCTTTCTTT.

The sample holds a few counts of this clonotype. The gene calls are TRBV20-1 and TRBJ2-1; 8 bases line up with TRBD1. There are 12 residues in the CDR3. CDR1 and CDR2 from the germline V gene are DFQATT and SNEGSKA (reference sequence). CDR3 sequence: CTGQGKGTEQFF. CDR3 sequence (DNA): TGCACTGGACAGGGCAAGGGTACTGAGCAGTTCTTC.

This rearrangement joins TRBV6-5 to TRBJ1-5, with D possibly being TRBD1 (5 bases). Germline V gene data show CDR1 as MNHEY and CDR2 as SVGAGI. The CDR3 consists of 16 residues. V was pared by 5 bases and J by 0 bases, with 14 bases between. This chain's CDR3 is CASSRGRGYSNQPQHF. CDR3 bases: TGTGCCAGCAGTCGAGGGAGGGGATATAGCAATCAGCCCCAGCATTTT.

The chain carries TRBV9 and TRBJ1-1; 7 bases fit TRBD1. With 3 bases clipped from V and 0 bases from J, the junction kept 11 bases outside the gene matches. There are 17 residues in the CDR3. Germline values: CDR1 SGDLS, CDR2 YYNGEE. In DNA form, the CDR3 reads TGTGCCAGCAGCGCAGGGGGGTCAGGGTTACTGAACACTGAAGCTTTCTTT. Encoded protein: CASSAGGSGLLNTEAFF.

V is TRBV4-1 and J is TRBJ2-1; D not resolved. The CDR3 is 12 amino acids. V was clipped by 0 bases and J by 9 bases, with 6 bases between them. From germline, CDR1 is MGHRA and CDR2 YSYEKL. DNA for the CDR3: TGCGCCAGCAGCCAAGAATACGGTGAGCAGTTCTTC. Translating it yields CASSQEYGEQFF.

This clonotype has ten or more counts. This chain links TRBV7-3 with TRBJ1-4; D ambiguous. CDR1 is SGHTA, CDR2 FQGTGA, per germline. The CDR3 runs 14 residues. Between the trimmed V and J ends, which lost 0 bases and 3 bases, there was a span of 5 bases. CDR3 amino acids: CASSLTPANEKLFF. CDR3 in DNA: TGTGCCAGCAGCTTAACCCCAGCTAATGAAAAACTGTTTTTT.